This TCR beta chain was profiled in a study of vaccination and CD4 T cells after COVID-19. Across the whole study: The makeup of the convalescents was six males and four females, two of them Hispanic.

Trimming took off 5 bases at V and 4 bases at J, with 14 bases between the two ends. The CDR3 is made up of 14 amino acids. The assay that was used to sequence DNA from cultured CD4+ T cells was the Oncomine TCR Beta short-read assay. TCRdb used MiXCR to reprocess the PCR reads, holding one entry per CDR3 protein. The sample consists of fewer than 15,000 distinct CDR3 sequences, around 45% of them appearing once. Regarding treatment: roughly nine-day PBMC culture with coronavirus spike peptide pools or control peptides (ViraFEST assay). Once peptide pools had expanded antigen-specific T cells, ViraFEST sequenced TCRs. Notes on this clonotype: The antigen remains undetermined.

The source material was CD4+ T cells from blood, cultured in vitro. The V call is TRBV12-3 or TRBV12-4, the J call TRBJ1-1, with D uncertain. This sequence was found in a human donor who had recovered from COVID-19. CDR3 amino acids: CASSPTVRATEAFF. The DNA for the CDR3 is TGTGCCAGCAGTCCAACGGTACGGGCCACTGAAGCTTTCTTT.